The entry below describes one T cell receptor beta chain. A multiplex PCR was run with 60 Vbeta primers and 13 Jbeta primers. Measured with immunoSEQ multiplex PCR; TCRdb has only the in-frame clones, and not every one. The sample includes approximately 270,000 clones, about four fifths of them seen just once. This entry belongs to a study of cytomegalovirus exposure and HLA in healthy donors. From germline, CDR1 is MNHNY and CDR2 SVGAGI (reference sequence). CDR3 size: 13 residues. V was trimmed by 2 bases and J by 5 bases, leaving 9 bases between them. Sequenced sample: PBMCs. This TCR was sampled from a girl aged 2 to 10 in good health and CMV-seronegative. The J gene is TRBJ1-2, the V gene TRBV6-6, with D uncertain. Here the CDR3 reads CASSYGPLYGYTF. The DNA of the CDR3 is TGTGCCAGCAGTTACGGGCCTCTATATGGCTACACCTTC.